These 9 T cell receptor beta chains were sequenced from one sample in a study of blood T cell repertoires in COVID-19 (dated by TCRdb to the early 2020s). The protocol used for the library was the immunoSEQ multiplex PCR assay. TCRdb obtained this table from immuneACCESS and retained in-frame rearrangements with V and J assigned. These tables miss some clones; where compared with another copy, unresolved V genes account for less than half of the shortfall, and the remainder is unexplained. The sample includes 150,000 or so clones, with over 80% observed a single time. The ten largest clonotypes hold about 3% of the sample. Sequenced material: peripheral blood. The receptors shown here come from a woman aged 40 to 49 with active or convalescent COVID-19.

CDR3 sequence reads: CASVRGRLLDQPQHF. The CDR3 DNA is TGTGCCAGTGTCAGGGGGCGCCTCTTGGATCAGCCCCAGCATTTT. This chain joins TRBV19 and TRBJ1-5; 8 positions agree with TRBD1. This CDR3 is built from 15 residues. Germline V gene lookup returns CDR1 LNHDA and CDR2 SQIVND (reference sequence). V shed 8 bases, J shed 5 bases, and the junction held 11 bases outside the gene matches.

This chain links TRBV19 with TRBJ1-2; 7 bases are a match to TRBD1. The CDR3 runs 14 residues. Germline V gives CDR1 LNHDA, CDR2 SQIVND (reference sequence). V was clipped by 3 bases and J by 8 bases; unmatched bases: 9. CDR3 bases: TGTGCCAGTAGTATCGACAGGGCCTCGGGGGGCTACACCTTC. Its protein is CASSIDRASGGYTF. The full variable domain, completed using reference TRBV19 and TRBJ1-2, is DGGITQSPKYLFRKEGQNVTLSCEQNLNHDAMYWYRQDPGQGLRLIYYSQIVNDFQKGDIAEGYSVSREKKESFPLTVTSAQKNPTAFYLCASSIDRASGGYTFGSGTRLTVV.

This chain uses TRBV28 with TRBJ2-2; D remains ambiguous. The CDR3 loop spans 13 amino acids. V gave up 3 bases and J gave up 4 bases, with 6 bases separating them. Per the germline V gene, CDR1 is MDHEN and CDR2 is SYDVKM. The DNA for the CDR3 is TGTGCCAGCAGTTTCGGGTTCACCGGGGAGCTGTTTTTT. Translation gives CASSFGFTGELFF.

The CDR3 sequence is CASSLWPGPTDTQYF. CDR3 coding DNA: TGTGCCAGCAGTTTATGGCCAGGCCCCACAGATACGCAGTATTTT. The chain recombines TRBV6-6 with TRBJ2-3; D remains ambiguous. The CDR3 contains 15 residues. CDR1 and CDR2 (germline): MNHNY, SVGAGI (reference sequence). Trimming removed 4 bases at V and 2 bases at J, with 13 bases between.

As DNA, the CDR3 is TGCGCCAGCAGCTTGCCCTCCGGGACAGGGGAGGGCTACACCTTC. It translates to CASSLPSGTGEGYTF. J is TRBJ1-2 and V is TRBV5-1, with TRBD1 matching 10 bases. This CDR3 comprises 15 residues. In germline, CDR1 is SGHRS, CDR2 YFSETQ. With 1 base clipped from V and 8 bases from J, the junction kept 8 bases outside the gene matches.

The V call is TRBV5-1, the J call TRBJ2-3; 9 nucleotides match TRBD2. CDR1 and CDR2 (germline): SGHRS, YFSETQ. The V segment lost 4 bases and the J segment 3 bases; nucleotides outside the gene matches: 6. The CDR3 spans 15 residues. CDR3 coding DNA: TGCGCCAGCAGCGGCGGGAGGGCCAGGACAGATACGCAGTATTTT. It is translated as CASSGGRARTDTQYF.

The rearrangement links TRBV2 to TRBJ2-1, with no clear D. Trimming took 1 base from V and 6 from J, leaving 13 bases between them. Germline V CDR1 and CDR2: SNHLY, FYNNEI. The CDR3 has 15 amino acids. The CDR3 sequence: CASSEERGLGNEQFF. CDR3 DNA: TGTGCCAGCAGTGAAGAGCGCGGTTTAGGCAATGAGCAGTTCTTC.

This sequence joins TRBV29-1 and TRBJ1-3; 7 positions match TRBD1. Per germline, CDR1 SQVTM and CDR2 ANQGSEA. With 6 bases clipped from V and 0 bases from J, the junction kept 5 bases outside the gene matches. The CDR3 is 14 residues long. This CDR3 reads CSVRQGFSGNTIYF. The DNA of the CDR3 is TGCAGCGTAAGACAGGGATTCTCTGGAAACACCATATATTTT.

The chain has TRBV28 and TRBJ2-7; the D gene is possibly TRBD2 (5 bases). The CDR3 is 14 residues long. CDR1 is MDHEN, CDR2 SYDVKM, per germline. The V and J ends lost 7 bases and 4 bases respectively, with 17 bases between them. The CDR3 protein is CASTPTGDYYEQYF. The CDR3 DNA sequence: TGTGCCAGCACCCCTACCGGAGACTATTACGAGCAGTACTTC.